This T cell receptor beta chain was sequenced for a study of cytotoxic CD8 clonotypes in ibrutinib-treated CLL. Study information: Partial responses numbered approximately 24 and complete responses 2; after a median about 74 months, roughly 14 stayed remitted and some twelve progressed. Samples averaged roughly 280,000 productive templates and 90,000 to 100,000 productive rearrangements.

The repertoire was sequenced with immunoSEQ multiplex PCR; TCRdb's copy has only in-frame clones and lacks some. The table has about 120,000 clones, about 53% seen once. CDR1 and CDR2 from the germline V gene are LGHNA and YNFKEQ. Unmatched junction bases numbered 8, after V lost 4 bases and J lost 2 bases. CDR3 size: 16 residues. Notes on the study in general: Public clonotypes, an uncommon group, contracted or remained stable on treatment.

This clone was seen more than once but under ten times. Its antigen remains unidentified. The clonotype originates from a human donor with chronic lymphocytic leukemia. Sequences were derived from PBMCs, sampled after 24 months of ibrutinib treatment. The V and J genes are TRBV4-2 and TRBJ2-3; 8 bases line up with TRBD2. The CDR3 DNA is TGTGCCAGCAGCCCTCGGAGCGGGGGAAACACAGATACGCAGTATTTT. This codes for CASSPRSGGNTDTQYF.